This T cell receptor (beta chain) was identified during a study of PD-L1 blockade in urothelial cancer. Time point meaning: pretreatment peripheral blood. Added to each PCR by spiking were synthetic TCR analog templates. Repertoires were generated with immunoSEQ multiplex PCR, while TCRdb's copy carries only in-frame clones and drops some. This repertoire shows some 46,000 clones, 80% found once; its top ten account for around 15%. The TCR sequence derives from a man between 60 and 70 years old with urothelial cancer. The sequenced sample was PBMCs, obtained around atezolizumab (anti-PD-L1) treatment.

DNA of the CDR3: TGTGCCAGCAACCCGACAGGGAGAGGAGAAAAACTGTTTTTT. Translating gives CASNPTGRGEKLFF. The genes are TRBV11-2 and TRBJ1-4; 7 bases line up with TRBD1. The length of the CDR3 is 14 residues. Losses at the gene ends were 7 bases for V and 8 bases for J; bases not matched to a gene: 10. Germline V lookup: CDR1 SGHAT, CDR2 FQNNGV.